The present T cell receptor beta chain was sequenced within a study of cytomegalovirus exposure and HLA in healthy donors. Regarding the study as a whole: A later analysis reported that several of the most significant clusters appeared to be linked to common viral pathogens, among them Epstein-Barr virus. Most of the TCR beta V segments (in an earlier analysis) were productive either about 87% or about 30% of the time.

In the case of this clone: No antigen is known for it.

V lost 5 bases and J lost 3; bases outside the gene matches: 8. This CDR3 is 15 amino acids long. CDR1 is SGHVS and CDR2 is FQNEAQ in the germline V gene. PCR used 60 Vbeta primers and 13 Jbeta primers. Profiling relied on immunoSEQ multiplex PCR, and the TCRdb table lists in-frame clones only, not all of them. The repertoire holds approximately 80,000 clones, approximately 77% seen once, with around 10% in the top ten. The gene calls are TRBV7-8 and TRBJ2-7; 9 positions agree with TRBD1. Sequenced input: PBMCs. The receptor was isolated from a middle-aged woman in good health and CMV-seropositive. CDR3 residues: CASSRDRERNYEQYF. DNA of the CDR3: TGTGCCAGCAGCCGGGACAGGGAAAGAAACTACGAGCAGTACTTC. The variable domain in full, completed from reference TRBV7-8 and TRBJ2-7, reads GAGVSQSPRYKVAKRGQDVALRCDPISGHVSLFWYQQALGQGPEFLTYFQNEAQLDKSGLPSDRFFAERPEGSVSTLKIQRTQQEDSAVYLCASSRDRERNYEQYFGPGTRLTVT.